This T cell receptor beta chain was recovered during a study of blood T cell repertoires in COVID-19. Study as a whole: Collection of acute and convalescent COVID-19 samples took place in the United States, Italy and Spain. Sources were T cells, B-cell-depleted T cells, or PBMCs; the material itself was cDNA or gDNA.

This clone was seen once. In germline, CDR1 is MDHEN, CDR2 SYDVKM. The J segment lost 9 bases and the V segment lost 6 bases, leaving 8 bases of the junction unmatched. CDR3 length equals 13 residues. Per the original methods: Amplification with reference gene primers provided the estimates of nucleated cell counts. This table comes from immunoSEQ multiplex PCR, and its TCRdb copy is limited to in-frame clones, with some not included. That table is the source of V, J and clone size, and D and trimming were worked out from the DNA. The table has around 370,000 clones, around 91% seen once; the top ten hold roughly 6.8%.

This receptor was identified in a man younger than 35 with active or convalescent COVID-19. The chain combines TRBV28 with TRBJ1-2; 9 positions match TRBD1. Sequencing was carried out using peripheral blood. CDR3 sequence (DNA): TGTGCCAGCAGCCTGGGACAGGGAGGGAGCTACACCTTC. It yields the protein CASSLGQGGSYTF.